Listed below are T cell receptor beta chains from one sample, sequenced in a study of shared T cell receptors in the human thymus. Generated by immunoSEQ multiplex PCR, the TCRdb table keeps only in-frame clones and is missing some. The sample consists of hundreds of thousands of clones, around 93% of them appearing once. The material sequenced was thymocytes. The receptors here all came from a human donor. CDR3s include the opening cysteine and the closing phenylalanine or tryptophan. The D gene is left open where the match is weak. Size is stated for part of the rows, as once, few or many counts, or as a class when the clone is expanded.

d_gene | j_gene | v_gene | abundance | CDR3nt | CDR3aa
TRBD1 | TRBJ1-3 | TRBV19 | once | TGTGCCAGTAGTTTGGACAGGCGCCCTGGAAACACCATATATTTT | CASSLDRRPGNTIYF
TRBD1 | TRBJ2-1 | TRBV7-2 | NA | TGTGCCAGCAGCAGACCGGGACAGTCAACGCTCTCCTACAATGAGCAGTTCTTC | CASSRPGQSTLSYNEQFF
NA | TRBJ2-5 | TRBV28 | NA | TGTGCCAGCAGTTACGGCGGGGAGACCCAGTACTTC | CASSYGGETQYF
NA | TRBJ2-7 | TRBV27 | NA | TGTGCCAGCAGTTTAAGAAGGACGCCCGACCCCTACGAGCAGTACTTC | CASSLRRTPDPYEQYF
NA | TRBJ1-2 | TRBV7-8 | NA | TGTGCCAGCAGCTTAGAGGCGGCAGGGGACAATGGCTACACCTTC | CASSLEAAGDNGYTF
TRBD1 | TRBJ1-5 | TRBV28 | few | TGTGCCAGCAGTTTGGGGCAGGGGGCAGGTCAGCCCCAGCATTTT | CASSLGQGAGQPQHF
NA | TRBJ2-1 | TRBV10-3 | NA | TGTGCCACCTTTAGCCTGACGCCCCATGAGCAGTTCTTC | CATFSLTPHEQFF
NA | TRBJ2-1 | TRBV7-2 | once | TGTGCCAGCAGCTTAGTACCGGGCCGACTAGTCAGTAGGAATGAGCAGTTCTTC | CASSLVPGRLVSRNEQFF
NA | TRBJ1-1 | TRBV27 | NA | TGTGCCAGCAGTTCCCCGACAGAGAACACTGAAGCTTTCTTT | CASSSPTENTEAFF
NA | TRBJ2-2 | TRBV6-4 | NA | TGTGCCAGCAGTGCTGGCAGGGGTTCCGGGGAGCTGTTTTTT | CASSAGRGSGELFF
NA | TRBJ2-7 | TRBV18 | NA | TGTGCCAGCTCACCACCGGGTCGCCGGGCTCCAGGCTACGAGCAGTACTTC | CASSPPGRRAPGYEQYF
NA | TRBJ2-1 | TRBV7-9 | once | TGTGCCAGCAGCTTAGAGGGCAGGACGGATGAGCAGTTCTTC | CASSLEGRTDEQFF
NA | TRBJ1-5 | TRBV7-2 | NA | TGTGCCAGCAGCTTAGCAGTAATCAATCAGCCCCAGCATTTT | CASSLAVINQPQHF
NA | TRBJ1-3 | TRBV18 | NA | TGTGCCAGCTCACCACCTAACGTTTGCTCTGGAAACACCATATATTTT | CASSPPNVCSGNTIYF
NA | TRBJ2-7 | TRBV28 | once | TGTGCCAGCAGTTTCATCCGGAGAACCTACGAGCAGTACTTC | CASSFIRRTYEQYF
NA | TRBJ1-2 | TRBV5-1 | NA | TGCGCCAGCAGCCTTGAGTGGCACAAAACGGCTAACTATGGCTACACCTTC | CASSLEWHKTANYGYTF
NA | TRBJ2-3 | TRBV11-3 | once | TGTGCCAGCAGCTCAACTTATCATGGACCGCGAGGAGGGATAGATACGCAGTATTTT | CASSSTYHGPRGGIDTQYF
TRBD2 | TRBJ2-5 | TRBV29-1 | NA | TGCAGCGTTGATGGGCGGGAGGAGTACCAAGAGACCCAGTACTTC | CSVDGREEYQETQYF
NA | TRBJ2-7 | TRBV5-4 | NA | TGTGCCAGCAGCCCCGGGACGTATTGGGGCTACGAGCAGTACTTC | CASSPGTYWGYEQYF
NA | TRBJ2-7 | TRBV11-2 | NA | TGTGCCAGCAGCCCTCGAGAGCCTACTCCGGGACATTCCACCTACGAGCAGTACTTC | CASSPREPTPGHSTYEQYF
NA | TRBJ1-2 | TRBV14 | once | TGTGCCAGCAGCCAAGATGTTGGAGGCAGTTGGGATGGCTACACCTTC | CASSQDVGGSWDGYTF
TRBD2 | TRBJ2-7 | TRBV19 | NA | TGTGCCAGTAGTTCGGGACTAGCGAGCTCCTACGAGCAGTACTTC | CASSSGLASSYEQYF
TRBD1 | TRBJ1-3 | TRBV7-2 | NA | TGTGCCAGCAGCTTTTTAGAACAGGGGGGTAGAAACACCATATATTTT | CASSFLEQGGRNTIYF
NA | TRBJ2-2 | TRBV4-3 | NA | TGCGCCAGCAGCCCTAATGACACCGGGGAGCTGTTTTTT | CASSPNDTGELFF
NA | TRBJ2-3 | TRBV4-1 | NA | TGCGCCAGCAGCCCGGACACGTCTAGCACAGATACGCAGTATTTT | CASSPDTSSTDTQYF
NA | TRBJ2-7 | TRBV28 | NA | TGTGCCAGCAGTCCATTGAGGGCGATCTACGAGCAGTACTTC | CASSPLRAIYEQYF
TRBD1 | TRBJ1-1 | TRBV9 | NA | TGTGCCAGCAGCGTAGCAGGGGGCATGAACACTGAAGCTTTCTTT | CASSVAGGMNTEAFF
NA | TRBJ1-2 | TRBV29-1 | NA | TGCAGCGTTGAAGATATCCCAGCGAGGGGTGGCTACACCTTC | CSVEDIPARGGYTF
NA | TRBJ1-1 | TRBV10-3 | NA | TGTGCCATCAGTGAGTATACAGGGTCTGTGAACACTGAAGCTTTCTTT | CAISEYTGSVNTEAFF
NA | TRBJ1-1 | TRBV27 | NA | TGTGCCAGCAGTCGACCCGCAGGGAGTGGTGTGGAGAACACTGAAGCTTTCTTT | CASSRPAGSGVENTEAFF
TRBD2 | TRBJ2-6 | TRBV7-3 | NA | TGTGCCAGCTCCTTAGCAGCGGGAGAGGTCTTTGGGGCCAACGTCCTGACTTTC | CASSLAAGEVFGANVLTF
NA | TRBJ1-4 | TRBV27 | NA | TGTGCCAGCAGTTTACATGGTGTTTCTGAAAAACTGTTTTTT | CASSLHGVSEKLFF
NA | TRBJ1-2 | TRBV28 | NA | TGTGCCAGCAGTTTAACCCCAGGTGGCTACACCTTC | CASSLTPGGYTF
TRBD2 | TRBJ2-4 | TRBV27 | NA | TGTGCCAGCAAGAATAGCGGGGTGGCCAAAAACATTCAGTACTTC | CASKNSGVAKNIQYF
TRBD2 | TRBJ2-1 | TRBV15 | NA | TGTGCCACCAGCAGCCCCCCTCTTCCCGCTCTAGCGGGAGGTATCAATGAGCAGTTCTTC | CATSSPPLPALAGGINEQFF
NA | TRBJ1-2 | TRBV6-1 | NA | TGTGCCAGCAGAGAAGAGGGAGAGGGCTACACCTTC | CASREEGEGYTF
TRBD1 | TRBJ1-5 | TRBV27 | NA | TGTGCCAGCACACCGACAGGGCTGTTTAGCAATCAGCCCCAGCATTTT | CASTPTGLFSNQPQHF
TRBD1 | TRBJ1-5 | TRBV7-9 | NA | TGTGCCAGCAGCCCATCAGGGGGCGGCGATCAGCCCCAGCATTTT | CASSPSGGGDQPQHF
NA | TRBJ2-5 | TRBV5-1 | NA | TGCGCCAGCAGCTTGGGTACAGGTGTTCAAGAGACCCAGTACTTC | CASSLGTGVQETQYF
TRBD2 | TRBJ2-3 | TRBV6-5 | few | TGTGCCAGCAGTTACCACGGCGGGAGAGTTGGAGATACGCAGTATTTT | CASSYHGGRVGDTQYF
NA | TRBJ1-1 | TRBV7-4 | NA | TGTGCCAGCAGCTTAGCGTCCCGGAACACTGAAGCTTTCTTT | CASSLASRNTEAFF
NA | TRBJ1-1 | TRBV6-1 | NA | TGTGCCATCACTTTTCGAGCTTTCCGAGAAGCTTTCTTT | CAITFRAFREAFF
NA | TRBJ2-3 | TRBV5-6 | NA | TGTGCCAGCAGCCCTGGGGCAGATACGCAGTATTTT | CASSPGADTQYF
TRBD2 | TRBJ2-7 | TRBV9 | NA | TGTGCCAGCAGCGGGACTAGCGGCTCCTACGAGCAGTACTTC | CASSGTSGSYEQYF
NA | TRBJ1-1 | TRBV4-1 | NA | TGCGCCAGCAGCCAAGTGCGAACAGGGCGGGGGAAGGACCCTGAAGCTTTCTTT | CASSQVRTGRGKDPEAFF
NA | TRBJ2-1 | TRBV10-2 | NA | TGCGCCAGCAGTCCTTCCACTCACGGGGCAAACAATGAGCAGTTCTTC | CASSPSTHGANNEQFF